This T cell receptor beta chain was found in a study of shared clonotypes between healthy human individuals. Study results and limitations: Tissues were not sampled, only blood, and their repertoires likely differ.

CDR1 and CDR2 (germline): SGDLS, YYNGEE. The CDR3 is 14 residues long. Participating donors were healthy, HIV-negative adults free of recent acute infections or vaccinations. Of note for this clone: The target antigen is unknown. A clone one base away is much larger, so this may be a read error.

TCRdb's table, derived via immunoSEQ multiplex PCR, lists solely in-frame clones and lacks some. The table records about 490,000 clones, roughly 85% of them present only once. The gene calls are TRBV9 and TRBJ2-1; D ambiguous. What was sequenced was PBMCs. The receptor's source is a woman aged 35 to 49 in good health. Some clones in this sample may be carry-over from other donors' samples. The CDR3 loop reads CASSVGVGWNGQFF. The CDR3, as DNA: TGTGCCAGCAGCGTAGGGGTCGGGTGGAATGGGCAGTTCTTC.